The T cell receptor (beta chain) under discussion was sequenced for a study of T cell responses to AZD1222 COVID-19 vaccine. TCRdb keeps only in-frame clones here, not all; method: immunoSEQ multiplex PCR. The sample holds over 100,000 clones, 80% to 85% seen once. General study results and limits: Sampled repertoires all dated from after the peak T cell response.

A note on this clone: What it recognizes is unknown.

The sequences come from peripheral blood, collected on day 0 of AZD1222 vaccination. The sequence came from an adult in good health.

The CDR3 protein is CASSSLGQGGKYF. The DNA for the CDR3 is TGTGCCAGCAGCTCTCTCGGACAGGGGGGAAAGTACTTC. The chain uses TRBV7-6 and TRBJ2-7, with 10 bases that match TRBD1. The CDR3 covers 13 residues. With V trimmed by 4 bases and J by 11 bases, 8 bases remained unmatched. CDR1 is SGHVS, CDR2 FNYEAQ, per germline.